This paragraph reports one T cell receptor (beta chain). This sample was taken from a study of tumor-infiltrating lymphocytes in glioblastoma multiforme. Multiple V-beta primers and a C-beta primer amplified TCRB from RNA. TCRdb re-derived calls from the multiplex PCR reads in MiXCR, one entry per CDR3 protein. The sample consists of about 15,000 distinct CDR3 sequences, 70% to 75% of them appearing once. The sequenced sample consisted of brain tumor tissue. This receptor was obtained from a male donor with glioblastoma.

CDR3 bases: TGTGCCAGCAGCTTTGGACGGCTCCAAGAGACCCAGTACTTC. Its protein is CASSFGRLQETQYF. The chain employs TRBV7-2 and TRBJ2-5; D unresolved. V gave up 3 bases and J gave up 1 base, with 9 bases separating them. CDR3 length equals 14 residues. The germline CDR1 and CDR2 sequences are SGHTA and FQGNSA.